A selection of T cell receptor beta chains follows, all from one sample in a study of blood T cell repertoires in COVID-19. The assay was immunoSEQ multiplex PCR, and TCRdb's table has in-frame clones only and misses some. The sample lists about 76,000 clones, 80% to 90% seen once, with around 9.9% in the top ten. Sequencing used peripheral blood. The receptor source for this set is a man between 60 and 75 years old with COVID-19, enrolled during active disease. Each CDR3 is given with its conserved first and last residue. A D gene is named only where the DNA matches it firmly. Clone size is stated in some rows and not others, as once, few, many or a class when expanded.

V	D	J	size	CDR3	DNA
TRBV3-1/TRBV3-2	-	TRBJ1-6	few	CASSQITGESPLHF	TGTGCCAGCAGCCAAATTACAGGCGAATCACCCCTCCACTTT
TRBV6-6	-	TRBJ2-5	-	CASSYLGGTRGTQYF	TGTGCCAGCAGTTACTTGGGCGGAACCAGGGGGACCCAGTACTTC
TRBV9	TRBD1	TRBJ1-1	-	CASSDPGTGQAFF	TGTGCCAGCAGCGACCCCGGGACAGGGCAAGCTTTCTTT
TRBV24-1	-	TRBJ2-5	-	CATSVSGNYQETQYF	TGTGCCACCAGTGTGTCAGGGAACTACCAAGAGACCCAGTACTTC
TRBV5-1	-	TRBJ1-6	-	CASSESSYNSPLHF	TGCGCCAGCAGCGAGAGCTCCTATAATTCACCCCTCCACTTT
TRBV3-1/TRBV3-2	TRBD2	TRBJ2-5	-	CASSPQLAGVGETQYF	TGTGCCAGCAGCCCCCAACTAGCGGGGGTTGGAGAGACCCAGTACTTC
TRBV6-6	TRBD1	TRBJ1-2	-	CASSYGGQDYGYTF	TGTGCCAGCAGTTACGGTGGACAGGACTATGGCTACACCTTC
TRBV6-6	TRBD1	TRBJ1-1	many	CASFDRGFLSF	TGTGCCAGCTTCGACAGGGGTTTCCTCTCCTTT
TRBV24-1	-	TRBJ1-3	few	CATVEAAGNTIYF	TGTGCCACCGTGGAGGCGGCTGGAAACACCATATATTTT
TRBV5-4	-	TRBJ2-1	-	CASSLADRSSYNEQFF	TGTGCCAGCAGCTTGGCAGACAGGAGCTCCTACAATGAGCAGTTCTTC
TRBV6-5	-	TRBJ2-1	-	CASSYSYSNNEQFF	TGTGCCAGCAGTTACTCGTACTCAAACAATGAGCAGTTCTTC
TRBV12-3/TRBV12-4	TRBD1	TRBJ1-5	-	CASSGTGDQPQHF	TGTGCCAGCAGTGGGACAGGGGATCAGCCCCAGCATTTT
TRBV10-1	TRBD2	TRBJ2-1	-	CASSATSGGHEQFF	TGCGCCAGCAGTGCAACTAGCGGGGGCCATGAGCAGTTCTTC
TRBV25-1	-	TRBJ2-1	-	CASSEILASEQFF	TGTGCCAGCAGTGAAATCTTAGCGAGCGAGCAGTTCTTC
TRBV25-1	TRBD2	TRBJ2-2	-	CASSERLAGVTGELFF	TGTGCCAGCAGTGAAAGGCTAGCGGGAGTAACCGGGGAGCTGTTTTTT
TRBV7-9	TRBD1	TRBJ1-1	-	CASSPGGTGSLNTEAFF	TGTGCCAGCAGCCCCGGCGGGACAGGGTCTTTGAACACTGAAGCTTTCTTT
TRBV12-3/TRBV12-4	-	TRBJ1-2	once	CASSVRERYGYTF	TGTGCCAGCAGTGTCCGGGAGAGATATGGCTACACCTTC
TRBV28	TRBD1	TRBJ2-7	-	CASSLGQGAGEQYF	TGTGCCAGCAGTCTGGGACAGGGGGCGGGAGAGCAGTACTTC
TRBV27	-	TRBJ2-5	-	CASTPILQRQEETQYF	TGTGCCAGCACCCCGATACTCCAACGCCAGGAAGAGACCCAGTACTTC
TRBV7-2	-	TRBJ1-5	once	CASSLKPQVPQHF	TGTGCCAGCAGCTTAAAGCCTCAGGTTCCCCAGCATTTT
TRBV6-1	-	TRBJ1-4	-	CASSERLWAGEKLFF	TGTGCCAGCAGTGAAAGGTTGTGGGCGGGGGAAAAACTGTTTTTT
TRBV29-1	-	TRBJ1-1	-	CSVRENTEAFF	TGCAGCGTGCGGGAGAACACTGAAGCTTTCTTT
TRBV18	-	TRBJ1-2	-	CASSPGEGTYGYTF	TGTGCCAGCTCACCAGGGGAGGGGACCTATGGCTACACCTTC
TRBV6-1	TRBD2	TRBJ2-5	-	CASSGFGGGAEKTQYF	TGTGCCAGCAGTGGGTTCGGCGGGGGGGCCGAAAAGACCCAGTACTTC
TRBV10-1	TRBD1	TRBJ2-7	-	CASSYRDRAYEQYF	TGCGCCAGCAGTTACCGGGACAGGGCTTACGAGCAGTACTTC
TRBV5-6	TRBD1	TRBJ1-5	-	CASSLGTGGQPQHF	TGTGCCAGCAGCCTTGGGACAGGGGGTCAGCCCCAGCATTTT
TRBV24-1	TRBD1	TRBJ2-7	-	CATSATGGTGEYF	TGTGCCACCAGTGCAACAGGAGGGACAGGGGAGTACTTC
TRBV7-9	-	TRBJ2-3	-	CASSEGTQTRRADTQYF	TGTGCCAGCAGCGAGGGGACTCAGACCAGGCGGGCAGATACGCAGTATTTT
TRBV20-1	-	TRBJ1-2	-	CSASSEGRRVHGYTF	TGCAGTGCTAGTTCTGAGGGGAGGAGAGTGCATGGCTACACCTTC
TRBV10-2	TRBD1	TRBJ1-1	many	CASTRTGGSEAFF	TGCGCCAGCACACGGACAGGGGGCTCTGAAGCTTTCTTT
TRBV29-1	-	TRBJ2-2	-	CSVVLGGGGELFF	TGCAGCGTTGTACTAGGGGGGGGCGGGGAGCTGTTTTTT
TRBV19	TRBD2	TRBJ2-4	-	CASSVRGAELTKNIQYF	TGTGCCAGTTCAGTGCGGGGGGCTGAACTTACCAAAAACATTCAGTACTTC
TRBV3-1/TRBV3-2	-	TRBJ2-6	-	CASSLDSSGANVLTF	TGTGCCAGCAGCCTCGACAGCTCTGGGGCCAACGTCCTGACTTTC
TRBV5-1	-	TRBJ2-3	-	CASSLEERKEYF	TGCGCCAGCAGCTTGGAGGAGCGGAAGGAGTATTTT
TRBV27	-	TRBJ1-2	once	CASSLLNYGYTF	TGTGCCAGCAGTTTACTGAACTATGGCTACACCTTC
TRBV6-5	TRBD1	TRBJ2-3	-	CASRRGQGTDTQYF	TGTGCCAGCAGGAGGGGACAGGGCACAGATACGCAGTATTTT
TRBV6-5	TRBD1	TRBJ1-2	-	CASSRNRGSLSGYTF	TGTGCCAGCAGCCGGAACAGGGGGTCATTAAGTGGCTACACCTTC
TRBV28	-	TRBJ2-2	-	CASSSAAGARGGELFF	TGTGCCAGCAGTTCGGCCGCGGGGGCGCGTGGCGGGGAGCTGTTTTTT
TRBV6-4	-	TRBJ1-4	-	CASTLLRDTEKLFF	TGTGCCAGCACCTTACTCCGGGACACCGAAAAACTGTTTTTT
TRBV11-2	TRBD2	TRBJ2-1	few	CATEYLAGGRYNEQFF	TGTGCCACTGAATACCTAGCGGGAGGGCGATACAATGAGCAGTTCTTC
TRBV2	TRBD1	TRBJ2-7	-	CASRLTGVNYEQYF	TGTGCCAGCAGGTTGACAGGGGTTAACTACGAGCAGTACTTC
TRBV6-5	TRBD1	TRBJ2-2	-	CASRTGTGLSGELFF	TGTGCCAGCAGGACCGGGACAGGGCTCTCCGGGGAGCTGTTTTTT